What follows are 21 T cell receptor beta chains derived from one specimen sequenced in a study of shared clonotypes between healthy human individuals. TCRdb keeps only in-frame clones here, not all; method: immunoSEQ multiplex PCR. Of 450,000 to 500,000 clones in the sample, about 78% were seen once. The sample comprised PBMCs. These receptors were collected from a woman aged 40-49 years in good health. Some clones in this sample may be carry-over from other donors' samples.

The rearrangement links TRBV4-3 to TRBJ2-3; tentative D call: TRBD2 (6 bases). The CDR3 is 17 amino acids. Germline assignment: CDR1 LGHNA and CDR2 YSLEER. Trimming took off 0 bases at V and 1 base at J, with 14 bases between the two ends. Here the CDR3 reads CASSQERRGWGTDTQYF. The DNA of the CDR3 is TGCGCCAGCAGCCAAGAAAGGAGGGGATGGGGCACAGATACGCAGTATTTT.

This rearrangement joins TRBV10-3 to TRBJ2-1, with 8 nucleotides matching TRBD2. Looked up from germline, CDR1 is ENHRY and CDR2 is SYGVKD. After removal of 6 bases from V and 8 bases from J, the junction contained 6 bases not matched to a gene. The CDR3 covers 13 residues. The CDR3, as DNA: TGTGCCATCAGCACCGGGACTAGGGATGAGCAGTTCTTC. Translated: CAISTGTRDEQFF.

The rearrangement joins TRBV19 to TRBJ1-1, with D hard to call. CDR1 and CDR2 (germline): LNHDA, SQIVND (reference sequence). CDR3 length equals 11 residues. The germline V and J ends were trimmed by 11 bases and 0 bases, with 7 bases remaining between them. CDR3 protein: CAASMNTEAFF. Written as DNA, the CDR3 is TGTGCCGCTTCTATGAACACTGAAGCTTTCTTT. Variable domain in full (rest from reference TRBV19 and TRBJ1-1): DGGITQSPKYLFRKEGQNVTLSCEQNLNHDAMYWYRQDPGQGLRLIYYSQIVNDFQKGDIAEGYSVSREKKESFPLTVTSAQKNPTAFYLCAASMNTEAFFGQGTRLTVV.

CDR3 in DNA: TGTGCCAGCAGCCCCGGACAGCACAACTATGGCTACACCTTC. Translating gives CASSPGQHNYGYTF. The chain has TRBV7-3 and TRBJ1-2, with D maybe TRBD1 (6 bases). This CDR3 has 14 residues. Trimming pared 5 bases from V and 2 bases from J, leaving 12 bases between. Germline CDR1 is SGHTA and CDR2 is FQGTGA.

This rearrangement joins TRBV30 to TRBJ1-3; D is ambiguous. Deletions cut 1 base from V and 2 bases from J, with 12 bases between. This CDR3 comprises 15 residues. Germline lookup yields CDR1 GTSNPN and CDR2 SVGIG (reference sequence). The CDR3 DNA reads as TGTGCCTGGAGTGAGCCCCGGACTACTGGAAACACCATATATTTT. Protein sequence: CAWSEPRTTGNTIYF.

This chain connects TRBV4-3 to TRBJ2-7, with TRBD2 matching 9 bases. Germline lookup yields CDR1 LGHNA and CDR2 YSLEER. The CDR3 loop spans 16 amino acids. Trimming took 4 bases from V and 9 from J; bases not matched to a gene: 16. The CDR3 reads CASSPNLRTSEFGQYF. The DNA of the CDR3 is TGCGCCAGCAGCCCCAACCTCCGGACTAGCGAGTTCGGGCAGTACTTC.

The rearrangement links TRBV28 to TRBJ1-2; perhaps TRBD1 as D (6 bases). Deletions cut 1 base from V and 11 bases from J, with 11 bases between. The CDR3 totals 12 residues. Germline V lookup: CDR1 MDHEN, CDR2 SYDVKM. The CDR3 is CASSLSGDLYTF. The CDR3 DNA follows: TGTGCCAGCAGTTTATCAGGGGACTTATACACCTTC.

This clone showed up just once. This sequence joins TRBV4-3 and TRBJ2-5, with TRBD2 matching over 7 bases. Germline trimming cut 4 bases from V and 4 bases from J; bases unmatched to any gene: 6. The CDR3 is 14 amino acids. Germline loops: CDR1 LGHNA, CDR2 YSLEER. In DNA form, the CDR3 reads TGCGCCAGCAGCCGGGGGGGGTACGGAGAGACCCAGTACTTC. This sequence encodes CASSRGGYGETQYF.

V and J are TRBV7-6 and TRBJ1-3, with TRBD1 identical over 7 bases. With V trimmed by 1 base and J by 4 bases, 7 bases remained unmatched. The CDR3 is 16 amino acids. Germline CDR1 is SGHVS and CDR2 is FNYEAQ. CDR3 residues: CASSLGSQGRGNTIYF. For the CDR3, the DNA is TGTGCCAGCAGCTTAGGCTCACAGGGGAGAGGAAACACCATATATTTT.

As to this clone: At one end the junction does not follow the germline gene, possibly because of a read error. The same CDR3 is also encoded by other DNA sequences in this sample. This rearrangement joins TRBV28 to TRBJ2-7; perhaps TRBD2 as D (6 bases). The CDR3 loop spans 14 amino acids. The germline gives CDR1 MDHEN, CDR2 SYDVKM. The CDR3 DNA reads as TGCGCCAGCAGTCCCCCGGGAGAGAACTACGAGCAGTACTTC. The encoded protein is CASSPPGENYEQYF.

The chain joins TRBV6-4 to TRBJ1-5; D gene uncertain. CDR1 is MRHNA and CDR2 is SNTAGT in the germline V gene. This CDR3 contains 15 residues. Trimming pared 6 bases from V and 0 bases from J, leaving 12 bases between. The CDR3 nucleotides read TGTGCCAGCAGAACGGAGGGTTATAGCAATCAGCCCCAGCATTTT. Encoded protein: CASRTEGYSNQPQHF.

Points on this clone: This may arise from a read error, as a much more abundant clone is one base away. The genes are TRBV7-9 and TRBJ1-3; 8 bases fit TRBD1. CDR1 is SEHNR, CDR2 FQNEAQ, per germline (reference sequence). V trimming: 8 bases; J trimming: 8 bases; junction bases outside the gene matches: 11. The CDR3 extends over 14 amino acids. CDR3 bases: TGTGCCAGCGGCTCGACCGGACAGGGAGACACCATATATTTT. As protein: CASGSTGQGDTIYF.

V is TRBV6-6 and J is TRBJ2-7, with 9 nucleotides matching TRBD2. The trim removed 5 bases at V and 2 bases at J, leaving 7 bases unmatched. CDR1 is MNHNY and CDR2 is SVGAGI in the germline V gene (reference sequence). The CDR3 spans 15 residues. The CDR3 nucleotides are TGTGCCAGCAGTAAACTAGCGGGTAGAACCTACGAGCAGTACTTC. Translation gives CASSKLAGRTYEQYF.

The J gene is TRBJ2-3, the V gene TRBV5-1; D might be TRBD1 (7 bases). Germline CDR1 reads SGHRS; CDR2 reads YFSETQ. This CDR3 comprises 15 residues. Trimming took 2 bases from V and 5 from J, leaving 15 bases between them. CDR3 DNA: TGCGCCAGCAGCTTCAGGGGGACTTCACGAGATACGCAGTATTTT. It encodes CASSFRGTSRDTQYF.

J is TRBJ2-6 and V is TRBV9; no firm D call. Trimming shortened V by 5 bases and J by 0 bases, and 12 bases separated the two germline ends. This CDR3 is 16 amino acids long. The germline CDR1 and CDR2 sequences are SGDLS and YYNGEE. CDR3 region: CASSPALGSGANVLTF. CDR3 bases: TGTGCCAGCAGTCCTGCATTGGGCTCTGGGGCCAACGTCCTGACTTTC.

This chain links TRBV30 with TRBJ2-3; D is undetermined. Trimming stripped 8 bases from V and 4 bases from J, with 13 bases between. This CDR3 contains 12 residues. Germline-derived CDR1 and CDR2 are GTSNPN and SVGIG (reference sequence). CDR3 DNA sequence: TGTGCCCTGACCAAGGTGGCAGATACGCAGTATTTT. Protein: CALTKVADTQYF.

The gene calls are TRBV7-9 and TRBJ2-7; TRBD2 agrees at 9 bases. Per the germline V gene, CDR1 is SEHNR and CDR2 is FQNEAQ (reference sequence). J was trimmed by 3 bases and V by 1 base; bases with no gene match: 7. CDR3 size: 16 residues. CDR3 sequence: CASSLGGLAGIYEQYF. The CDR3 coding sequence is TGTGCCAGCAGCTTAGGGGGGCTAGCGGGGATCTACGAGCAGTACTTC. Supplemented by reference TRBV7-9 and TRBJ2-7, the full variable domain reads DTGVSQNPRHKITKRGQNVTFRCDPISEHNRLYWYRQTLGQGPEFLTYFQNEAQLEKSRLLSDRFSAERPKGSFSTLEIQRTEQGDSAMYLCASSLGGLAGIYEQYFGPGTRLTVT.

The chain has TRBV6-1 and TRBJ2-5; no firm D call. The V gene lost 3 bases and the J gene lost 6 bases, with 5 bases spanning the gap. Germline values: CDR1 MNHNS, CDR2 SASEGT. The CDR3 length is 11 residues. CDR3 loop: CASSDPQTQYF. DNA for the CDR3: TGTGCCAGCAGTGACCCGCAGACCCAGTACTTC.

The chain carries TRBV28 and TRBJ1-2, with D tentatively TRBD1 (5 bases). Per the germline V gene, CDR1 is MDHEN and CDR2 is SYDVKM. The CDR3 is 15 residues long. The V gene lost 3 bases and the J gene lost 3 bases, with 14 bases spanning the gap. CDR3 DNA: TGTGCCAGCAGTTTCGGGGGACCAGCAGACTATGGCTACACCTTC. This encodes CASSFGGPADYGYTF.

The chain uses TRBV11-2 and TRBJ1-1; 7 bases align to TRBD1. This CDR3 has 14 residues. Germline-derived CDR1 and CDR2 are SGHAT and FQNNGV. V was pared by 3 bases and J by 1 base, with 2 bases of the junction left unmatched. CDR3 region: CASSFRQGNTEAFF. The DNA for the CDR3 is TGTGCCAGCAGCTTCCGACAGGGGAACACTGAAGCTTTCTTT.

V and J are TRBV27 and TRBJ2-1; the match to TRBD1 covers 8 bases. V dropped 5 bases and J dropped 4; count of bases not matched to a gene: 10. The CDR3 covers 16 residues. Per germline, CDR1 MNHEY and CDR2 SMNVEV (reference sequence). CDR3 loop: CASSRLDRGGYNEQFF. CDR3 DNA sequence: TGTGCCAGCAGTCGACTTGACAGGGGCGGTTACAATGAGCAGTTCTTC.